The 5 T cell receptor beta chains given below trace back to one sample, sequenced in a study of T cell responses to AZD1222 COVID-19 vaccine listed by TCRdb under 2021. The sample's time point label, decoded: baseline before first vaccination. Libraries were prepared through the immunoSEQ multiplex PCR assay. TCRdb carries this immuneACCESS record with in-frame sequences only. Its versions omit some clonotypes, under half of them owing to an unresolved V gene in the studies checked, with the rest unexplained. The sample records 75,000 to 95,000 clones, roughly 84% of which are singletons. The biggest ten clones account for roughly 10% of the sample. This specimen consisted of peripheral blood, obtained on day 0 of AZD1222 vaccination. Receptor source: an adult in good health.

The chain uses TRBV12-3 or TRBV12-4 and TRBJ1-4, with D tentatively TRBD1 (5 bases). Trimming stripped 5 bases from V and 10 bases from J, with 11 bases between. CDR3 size: 12 residues. CDR3 nucleotides: TGTGCCAGCAGTAATCTCGGGGGAAAACTGTTTTTT. The encoded protein is CASSNLGGKLFF.

This clone showed up just a few times. The rearrangement links TRBV20-1 to TRBJ2-7; D is undetermined. Germline V gene data show CDR1 as DFQATT and CDR2 as SNEGSKA (reference sequence). The CDR3 totals 14 residues. The V and J ends lost 3 bases and 2 bases respectively, with 14 bases between them. The CDR3: CSASFTTTPYEQYF. The CDR3 DNA reads as TGCAGTGCTAGTTTCACTACGACACCCTACGAGCAGTACTTC.

There are a few counts of this clone. The chain joins TRBV19 to TRBJ1-2; D may be TRBD1 (5 bases). This CDR3 spans 15 amino acids. CDR1 and CDR2 (germline): LNHDA, SQIVND (reference sequence). The germline V and J ends were trimmed by 1 base and 1 base, with 10 bases remaining between them. The CDR3 DNA sequence: TGTGCCAGTAGTATAGGATCAGGGTTTAACTATGGCTACACCTTC. Its translation is CASSIGSGFNYGYTF.

This clone appeared a few times. V and J are TRBV10-2 and TRBJ1-2, with D tentatively TRBD1 (5 bases). This CDR3 contains 14 residues. V gave up 6 bases and J gave up 1 base, with 12 bases separating them. The germline V gene has CDR1 WSHSY and CDR2 SAAADI. This CDR3 reads CASRPGRSNYGYTF. The CDR3 region has the DNA TGCGCCAGCAGGCCGGGACGGAGTAACTATGGCTACACCTTC.

The chain has TRBV7-2 and TRBJ1-3; the D gene is possibly TRBD1 (5 bases). The CDR3 runs 14 residues. The V gene lost 5 bases and the J gene lost 0 bases, with 8 bases spanning the gap. Germline lookup yields CDR1 SGHTA and CDR2 FQGNSA. CDR3 amino acids: CASSLDTSGNTIYF. DNA for the CDR3: TGTGCCAGCAGCCTGGACACCTCTGGAAACACCATATATTTT. Full variable domain (outside the CDR3, taken from reference TRBV7-2 and TRBJ1-3): GAGVSQSPSNKVTEKGKDVELRCDPISGHTALYWYRQSLGQGLEFLIYFQGNSAPDKSGLPSDRFSAERTGGSVSTLTIQRTQQEDSAVYLCASSLDTSGNTIYFGEGSWLTVV.